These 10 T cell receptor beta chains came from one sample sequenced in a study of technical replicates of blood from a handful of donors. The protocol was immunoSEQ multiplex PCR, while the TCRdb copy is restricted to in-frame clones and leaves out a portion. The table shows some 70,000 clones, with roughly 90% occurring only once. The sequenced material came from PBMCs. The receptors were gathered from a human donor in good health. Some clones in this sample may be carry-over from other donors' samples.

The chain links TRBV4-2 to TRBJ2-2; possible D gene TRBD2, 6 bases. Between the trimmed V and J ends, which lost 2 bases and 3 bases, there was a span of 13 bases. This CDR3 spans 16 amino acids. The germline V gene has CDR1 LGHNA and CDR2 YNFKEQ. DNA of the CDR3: TGTGCCAGCAGCCAACCCGGGACTGATGACACCGGGGAGCTGTTTTTT. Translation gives CASSQPGTDDTGELFF.

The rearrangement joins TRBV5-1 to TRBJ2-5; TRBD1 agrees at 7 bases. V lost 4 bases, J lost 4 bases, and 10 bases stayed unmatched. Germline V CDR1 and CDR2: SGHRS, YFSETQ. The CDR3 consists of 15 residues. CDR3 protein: CASSPVDRERETQYF. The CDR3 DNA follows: TGCGCCAGCAGCCCCGTCGACAGGGAGCGAGAGACCCAGTACTTC.

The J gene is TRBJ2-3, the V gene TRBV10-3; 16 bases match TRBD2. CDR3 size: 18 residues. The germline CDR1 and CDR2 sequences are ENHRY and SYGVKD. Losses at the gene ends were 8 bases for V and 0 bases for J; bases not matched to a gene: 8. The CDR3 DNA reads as TGTGCCATCGCTGGGACTAGCGGGGGGGCTAGTAGCACAGATACGCAGTATTTT. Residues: CAIAGTSGGASSTDTQYF.

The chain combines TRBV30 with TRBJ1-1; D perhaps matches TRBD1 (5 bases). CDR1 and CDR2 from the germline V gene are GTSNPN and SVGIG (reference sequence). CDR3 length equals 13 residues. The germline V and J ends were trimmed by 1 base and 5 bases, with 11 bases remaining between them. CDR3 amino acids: CAWSEQGGTEAFF. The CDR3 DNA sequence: TGTGCCTGGAGTGAGCAGGGAGGTACTGAAGCTTTCTTT.

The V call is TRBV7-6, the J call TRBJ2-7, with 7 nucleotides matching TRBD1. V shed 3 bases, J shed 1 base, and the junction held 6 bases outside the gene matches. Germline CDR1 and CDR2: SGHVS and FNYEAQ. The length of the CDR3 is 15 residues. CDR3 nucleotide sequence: TGTGCCAGCAGCTTGGTCAGGGGGAGTTCCTACGAGCAGTACTTC. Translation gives CASSLVRGSSYEQYF.

The CDR3 DNA is TGCGCCAGCAGCCCAGGACTAGCGGGAGTGATCGGGCAGTTCTTC. It yields the protein CASSPGLAGVIGQFF. The rearrangement links TRBV4-3 to TRBJ2-1; 13 bases agree with TRBD2. The CDR3 sequence is 15 residues long. Germline lookup yields CDR1 LGHNA and CDR2 YSLEER. V was clipped by 4 bases and J by 12 bases; unmatched bases: 9.

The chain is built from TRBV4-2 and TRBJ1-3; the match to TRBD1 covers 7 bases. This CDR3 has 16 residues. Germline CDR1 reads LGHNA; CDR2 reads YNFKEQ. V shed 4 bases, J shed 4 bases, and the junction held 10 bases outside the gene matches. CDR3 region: CASSLRADRVGNTIYF. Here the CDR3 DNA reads TGTGCCAGCAGCCTCCGTGCCGACAGGGTGGGAAACACCATATATTTT.

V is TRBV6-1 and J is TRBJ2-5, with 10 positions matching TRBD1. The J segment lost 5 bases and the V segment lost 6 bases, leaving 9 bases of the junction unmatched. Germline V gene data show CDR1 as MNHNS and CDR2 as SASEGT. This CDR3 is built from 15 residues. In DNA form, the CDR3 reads TGTGCCAGCAGCGAATTCCCGGGACAGGGGGAGACCCAGTACTTC. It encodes CASSEFPGQGETQYF.

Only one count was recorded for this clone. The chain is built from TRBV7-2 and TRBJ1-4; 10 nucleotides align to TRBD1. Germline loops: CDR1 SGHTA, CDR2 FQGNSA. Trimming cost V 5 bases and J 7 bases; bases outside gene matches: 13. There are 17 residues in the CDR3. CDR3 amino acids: CASSQRQGAPRGEKLFF. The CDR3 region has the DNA TGTGCCAGCAGCCAACGACAGGGGGCGCCCCGGGGTGAAAAACTGTTTTTT.

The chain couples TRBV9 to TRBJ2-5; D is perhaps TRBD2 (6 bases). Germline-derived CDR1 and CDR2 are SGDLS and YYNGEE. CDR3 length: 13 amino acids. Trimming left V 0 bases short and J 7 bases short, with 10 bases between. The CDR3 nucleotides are TGTGCCAGCAGCGTAGCTAGCGCGGGGACCCAGTACTTC. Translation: CASSVASAGTQYF.